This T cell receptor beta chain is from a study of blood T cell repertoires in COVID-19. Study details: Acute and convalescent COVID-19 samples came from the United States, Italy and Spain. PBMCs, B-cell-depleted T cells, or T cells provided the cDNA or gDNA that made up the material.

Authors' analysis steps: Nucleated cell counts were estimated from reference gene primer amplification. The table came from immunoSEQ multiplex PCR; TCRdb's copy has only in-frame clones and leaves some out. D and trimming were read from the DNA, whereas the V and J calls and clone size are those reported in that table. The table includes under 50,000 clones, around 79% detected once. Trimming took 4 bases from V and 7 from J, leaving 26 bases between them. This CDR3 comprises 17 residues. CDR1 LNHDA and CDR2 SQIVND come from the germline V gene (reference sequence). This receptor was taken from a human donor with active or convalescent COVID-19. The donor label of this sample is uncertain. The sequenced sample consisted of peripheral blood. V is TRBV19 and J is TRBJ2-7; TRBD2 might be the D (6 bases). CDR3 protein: CASSTGWGLRSGSEQYF. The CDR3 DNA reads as TGTGCCAGTAGTACTGGGTGGGGACTTCGGAGCGGTAGTGAGCAGTACTTC.